The 10 T cell receptor beta chains presented below share a single source sample, sequenced in a study of cytomegalovirus exposure and HLA in healthy donors (dated by TCRdb to between 2016 and 2019). Libraries were built with the immunoSEQ multiplex PCR assay. A mixture of 60 forward primers for TCR Vbeta segments and 13 reverse primers for TCR Jbeta segments was used in the multiplex PCR. The table comes from immuneACCESS by way of TCRdb, which keeps in-frame sequences with V and J called. Part of the clones is missing from these tables; in studies checked, under half for an unresolved V gene and the rest for unknown reasons. The data table for this sample lists about 70,000 clones. Roughly 2.3% of the sample comes from the top ten. The sequencing input was PBMCs. The receptors derive from a female donor in good health and CMV-seropositive.

The chain couples TRBV28 to TRBJ1-2, with 12 bases aligning to TRBD1. From germline, CDR1 is MDHEN and CDR2 SYDVKM. Germline trimming cut 1 base from V and 3 bases from J; bases unmatched to any gene: 6. This CDR3 is built from 17 residues. CDR3 coding DNA: TGTGCCAGCAGTTTATCCGGGACAGGGGGCGGATACTATGGCTACACCTTC. Translated: CASSLSGTGGGYYGYTF.

The chain combines TRBV28 with TRBJ1-2; a possible D gene is TRBD1 (6 bases). CDR3 length: 14 residues. Trimming took off 7 bases at V and 5 bases at J, with 17 bases between the two ends. Germline V gene data show CDR1 as MDHEN and CDR2 as SYDVKM. DNA for the CDR3: TGTGCCAGCAACGGTCGGGGGCGGGGGTATGGCTACACCTTC. This codes for CASNGRGRGYGYTF.

This chain joins TRBV5-1 and TRBJ2-3; 9 bases align to TRBD1. The V segment lost 0 bases and the J segment 0 bases; nucleotides outside the gene matches: 2. The CDR3 has 16 residues. From germline, CDR1 is SGHRS and CDR2 YFSETQ. In nucleotides, the CDR3 is TGCGCCAGCAGCTTGGGGACAGGGGCAAGCACAGATACGCAGTATTTT. Its protein is CASSLGTGASTDTQYF.

The rearrangement joins TRBV6-1 to TRBJ2-5, with D possibly matching TRBD1 (5 bases). With 6 bases removed from V and 4 bases from J, the gap between germline ends came to 18 bases. Germline lookup yields CDR1 MNHNS and CDR2 SASEGT. The CDR3 consists of 15 residues. The CDR3 DNA follows: TGTGCCAGCAGGCAACAAGGGGCAAACATAGAGACCCAGTACTTC. This codes for CASRQQGANIETQYF.

The chain carries TRBV19 and TRBJ2-1, with D tentatively TRBD2 (5 bases). The length of the CDR3 is 11 residues. The V and J ends lost 8 bases and 7 bases respectively, with 9 bases between them. CDR1 is LNHDA and CDR2 is SQIVND in the germline V gene (reference sequence). The CDR3 sequence: CASGSWNEQFF. The CDR3 nucleotides read TGTGCCAGTGGGAGTTGGAATGAGCAGTTCTTC.

This CDR3 is CASKLGGAGVAKNIQYF. DNA of the CDR3: TGTGCCAGCAAACTGGGCGGAGCGGGAGTGGCCAAAAACATTCAGTACTTC. The chain uses TRBV28 and TRBJ2-4; 8 positions match TRBD2. CDR3 length: 17 amino acids. Per germline, CDR1 MDHEN and CDR2 SYDVKM. The V and J ends lost 7 bases and 1 base, in that order; junction bases with no gene match: 12.

CDR3 residues: CASSPGQGAYEQYF. CDR3 DNA: TGTGCCAGCAGTCCCGGACAGGGGGCTTACGAGCAGTACTTC. The chain recombines TRBV28 with TRBJ2-7, with 11 positions matching TRBD1. This CDR3 region has 14 residues. V gave up 5 bases and J gave up 4 bases; unmatched junction bases: 4. The germline gives CDR1 MDHEN, CDR2 SYDVKM.

The chain combines TRBV28 with TRBJ1-5; a possible D gene is TRBD1 (5 bases). CDR3 size: 15 residues. Per the germline V gene, CDR1 is MDHEN and CDR2 is SYDVKM. The germline V and J ends were trimmed by 4 bases and 1 base, with 11 bases remaining between them. The DNA of the CDR3 is TGTGCCAGCAGTTCTACGGGGGAAAGCAATCAGCCCCAGCATTTT. It yields the protein CASSSTGESNQPQHF.

The J gene is TRBJ2-7, the V gene TRBV27, with TRBD1 matching 7 bases. This CDR3 contains 16 residues. Germline V lookup: CDR1 MNHEY, CDR2 SMNVEV (reference sequence). Losses at the gene ends were 5 bases for V and 0 bases for J; bases not matched to a gene: 10. In DNA, the CDR3 is TGTGCCAGCAGTGAGCGTGACAGGGCGTTCTCCTACGAGCAGTACTTC. Translating it yields CASSERDRAFSYEQYF.

The chain carries TRBV7-2 and TRBJ2-5, with TRBD1 identical over 8 bases. Germline CDR1 is SGHTA and CDR2 is FQGNSA. This CDR3 contains 15 residues. After removal of 3 bases from V and 2 bases from J, the junction contained 5 bases not matched to a gene. The CDR3 bases are TGTGCCAGCAGCTTCCAACAGGGGGAACAAGAGACCCAGTACTTC. It specifies CASSFQQGEQETQYF.